Each of the 22 T cell receptor beta chains below was sequenced from the same sample in a study of cytomegalovirus exposure and HLA in healthy donors. Clones were read by immunoSEQ multiplex PCR, and TCRdb kept only the in-frame ones, dropping some. The data contain more than 250,000 clones, 86% of them singletons. Sequenced material: PBMCs. The receptors were gathered from a woman between 18 and 29 years old in good health and CMV-seronegative.

The chain combines TRBV28 with TRBJ1-3; no firm D call. The V end lost 5 bases, the J end lost 7 bases, and 18 bases lay between the germline ends. The CDR3 is 15 residues long. Germline assignment: CDR1 MDHEN and CDR2 SYDVKM. The CDR3 loop reads CASSTGLISGNTIYF. CDR3 DNA sequence: TGTGCCAGCAGTACCGGTCTGATTTCGGGGAACACCATATATTTT. Together with reference TRBV28 and TRBJ1-3, the CDR3 gives the full variable domain: DVKVTQSSRYLVKRTGEKVFLECVQDMDHENMFWYRQDPGLGLRLIYFSYDVKMKEKGDIPEGYSVSREKKERFSLILESASTNQTSMYLCASSTGLISGNTIYFGEGSWLTVV.

As for this clone: The junction departs from the called germline gene at one end, perhaps through a read error. This chain connects TRBV4-3 to TRBJ1-5; D is perhaps TRBD1 (5 bases). This CDR3 comprises 14 residues. Per the germline V gene, CDR1 is LGHNA and CDR2 is YSLEER. Written as DNA, the CDR3 is TGCGCCAGCAGCCAAGACAGGGTTAATCAACCCCAGCATTTT. Amino acids: CASSQDRVNQPQHF.

The chain couples TRBV5-1 to TRBJ2-5, with TRBD1 as a possible D gene (6 bases). The V end lost 5 bases, the J end lost 2 bases, and 19 bases lay between the germline ends. The CDR3 sequence is 16 residues long. In germline, CDR1 is SGHRS, CDR2 YFSETQ. DNA for the CDR3: TGCGCCAGCAGGAGTGCAAGACAGGAAGTACAAGAGACCCAGTACTTC. Translation: CASRSARQEVQETQYF.

This clone was seen only a few times. This rearrangement joins TRBV5-1 to TRBJ1-2; 7 bases are shared with TRBD1. Losses at the gene ends were 4 bases for V and 4 bases for J; bases not matched to a gene: 4. The CDR3 has 13 amino acids. Germline assignment: CDR1 SGHRS and CDR2 YFSETQ. The CDR3 is CASSRGQSYGYTF. CDR3 nucleotides: TGCGCCAGCAGCCGGGGACAGAGCTATGGCTACACCTTC.

This chain links TRBV2 with TRBJ2-7; D remains unclear. Germline loops: CDR1 SNHLY, CDR2 FYNNEI. Trimming shortened V by 7 bases and J by 2 bases, and 15 bases separated the two germline ends. CDR3 length: 14 residues. Here the CDR3 DNA reads TGTGCCAGCAAGGAGAGGATAGTTACCTACGAGCAGTACTTC. As protein: CASKERIVTYEQYF.

This chain joins TRBV25-1 and TRBJ2-7; no reliable D call. The CDR3 covers 18 residues. V shed 1 base and J shed 4 bases, with 23 bases lying between them. Germline CDR1 reads MGHDK; CDR2 reads SYGVNS. The CDR3 coding sequence is TGTGCCAGCAGTGAATCGAGAGCCAACCGATCGTCTGCTTACGAGCAGTACTTC. It encodes CASSESRANRSSAYEQYF.

V and J are TRBV29-1 and TRBJ2-7; possible D gene TRBD2, 5 bases. CDR3 size: 12 residues. Trimming removed 6 bases from V and 3 bases from J, with 12 bases in between. Germline CDR1 and CDR2: SQVTM and ANQGSEA. For the CDR3, the DNA is TGCAGCGTCGGGGATGGAAACTACGAGCAGTACTTC. It encodes CSVGDGNYEQYF.

This clone was detected only once. The CDR3, as DNA: TGCAGCGTTGAAGATCGGGGGAGTGGGCCTCTCTATGGCTACACCTTC. Encoded protein: CSVEDRGSGPLYGYTF. V usage is TRBV29-1 and J usage is TRBJ1-2; possible D gene TRBD1, 5 bases. The germline V gene has CDR1 SQVTM and CDR2 ANQGSEA. The CDR3 covers 16 residues. V was clipped by 0 bases and J by 4 bases, with 18 bases between them.

The CDR3 spells CASRRYRGNEQFF. CDR3 in DNA: TGTGCCAGCAGACGTTACAGGGGTAATGAGCAGTTCTTC. The chain recombines TRBV6-5 with TRBJ2-1; 7 positions match TRBD1. CDR3 size: 13 residues. From germline, CDR1 is MNHEY and CDR2 SVGAGI. The V segment lost 6 bases and the J segment 7 bases; nucleotides outside the gene matches: 6.

The chain has TRBV28 and TRBJ2-5; 9 bases fit TRBD1. The CDR3 spans 16 residues. Germline V gene lookup returns CDR1 MDHEN and CDR2 SYDVKM. V shed 2 bases, J shed 0 bases, and the junction held 4 bases outside the gene matches. CDR3 in DNA: TGTGCCAGCAGTTTAGGGACAGGGATGTACCAAGAGACCCAGTACTTC. Translated, it gives CASSLGTGMYQETQYF.

This rearrangement joins TRBV28 to TRBJ1-5; weak D call: TRBD1 (6 bases). Between the trimmed V and J ends, which lost 7 bases and 11 bases, there was a span of 15 bases. The CDR3 is 12 amino acids. Germline-derived CDR1 and CDR2 are MDHEN and SYDVKM. CDR3 nucleotides: TGTGCCAGCACTTATAGGGGGGGGGCCCAGCATTTT. Encoded protein: CASTYRGGAQHF. The variable domain in full, completed from reference TRBV28 and TRBJ1-5, reads DVKVTQSSRYLVKRTGEKVFLECVQDMDHENMFWYRQDPGLGLRLIYFSYDVKMKEKGDIPEGYSVSREKKERFSLILESASTNQTSMYLCASTYRGGAQHFGDGTRLSIL.

The chain recombines TRBV6-4 with TRBJ2-1, with TRBD2 identical over 7 bases. Losses at the gene ends were 0 bases for V and 7 bases for J; bases not matched to a gene: 6. The CDR3 extends over 15 amino acids. Germline V lookup: CDR1 MRHNA, CDR2 SNTAGT. CDR3 amino acids: CASSDSSGMANEQFF. The CDR3 DNA reads TGTGCCAGCAGTGACTCGAGCGGGATGGCTAATGAGCAGTTCTTC.

This clone is a singleton in its sample. The CDR3 nucleotides read TGTGCCAGCAGCTCGTCCGGGACAGGGATGATCCCTAGCACAGATACGCAGTATTTT. Translation gives CASSSSGTGMIPSTDTQYF. V gene TRBV13 combines with J gene TRBJ2-3; 9 bases match TRBD1. CDR3 length equals 19 residues. Per the germline V gene, CDR1 is PRHDT and CDR2 is FYEKMQ (reference sequence). V dropped 4 bases and J dropped 0; count of bases not matched to a gene: 14.

V gene TRBV6-5 combines with J gene TRBJ1-3; TRBD1 is a possible D gene (5 bases). Per the germline V gene, CDR1 is MNHEY and CDR2 is SVGAGI. Trimming stripped 6 bases from V and 0 bases from J, with 12 bases between. The CDR3 sequence is 15 residues long. The CDR3 DNA sequence: TGTGCCAGCAGCTCGGACACCTTCTCTGGAAACACCATATATTTT. It is translated as CASSSDTFSGNTIYF.

The J gene is TRBJ2-1, the V gene TRBV18; D is uncertain. Trimming took off 4 bases at V and 7 bases at J, with 17 bases between the two ends. Germline CDR1 and CDR2: KGHSH and LQKENI. CDR3 length: 15 amino acids. CDR3 region: CASSLPLNVRNEQFF. CDR3 DNA sequence: TGTGCCAGCTCACTCCCCCTAAATGTGAGGAATGAGCAGTTCTTC.

V and J are TRBV7-9 and TRBJ2-1; TRBD2 matches 9 bases. There are 18 residues in the CDR3. Trimming took 5 bases from V and 6 from J; bases not matched to a gene: 17. In germline, CDR1 is SEHNR, CDR2 FQNEAQ (reference sequence). CDR3 coding DNA: TGTGCCAGCAGCCTCAGAAGGGGGCGGGAGGGCCTAATCAATGAGCAGTTCTTC. Residues: CASSLRRGREGLINEQFF.

The genes are TRBV5-4 and TRBJ1-2; 12 bases fit TRBD1. Germline CDR1 SGHNT, CDR2 YYREEE (reference sequence). The CDR3 extends over 15 amino acids. V lost 4 bases, J lost 4 bases, and 5 bases stayed unmatched. This CDR3 is CASSPGTGGVYGYTF. CDR3 DNA sequence: TGTGCCAGCAGCCCCGGGACAGGGGGCGTCTATGGCTACACCTTC.

The gene calls are TRBV4-3 and TRBJ1-4; 7 bases map to TRBD1. This CDR3 spans 16 amino acids. V lost 4 bases to trimming and J lost 7 bases; unmatched junction nucleotides: 12. Looked up from germline, CDR1 is LGHNA and CDR2 is YSLEER. Here the CDR3 DNA reads TGCGCCAGCAGCCCAGGGACAGAAGCCGGGAGTGAAAAACTGTTTTTT. This codes for CASSPGTEAGSEKLFF.

This sequence joins TRBV7-3 and TRBJ2-3; TRBD1 is a possible D gene (5 bases). CDR3 length equals 15 residues. V lost 2 bases and J lost 4, with 13 bases in between. The germline CDR1 and CDR2 sequences are SGHTA and FQGTGA. The CDR3 coding sequence is TGTGCCAGCAGCTTATGGGGCGCCGGCCCAGATACGCAGTATTTT. Translation gives CASSLWGAGPDTQYF.

In its sample, this clone was seen once. The CDR3 reads CASSPEVLVETQYF. Written as DNA, the CDR3 is TGTGCCAGCAGCCCAGAGGTCCTGGTGGAGACCCAGTACTTC. The chain links TRBV7-9 to TRBJ2-5; D remains ambiguous. Germline CDR1 and CDR2: SEHNR and FQNEAQ (reference sequence). Trimming pared 5 bases from V and 5 bases from J, leaving 15 bases between. The CDR3 has 14 amino acids.

This clone occurred a few times. This sequence joins TRBV4-1 and TRBJ1-2; 7 bases align to TRBD1. Germline CDR1 is MGHRA and CDR2 is YSYEKL. The CDR3 contains 16 residues. V gave up 0 bases and J gave up 4 bases; unmatched junction bases: 8. The CDR3 DNA reads TGCGCCAGCAGCCAAGAAGGATCAGGGGGGCCCTATGGCTACACCTTC. Translated: CASSQEGSGGPYGYTF.

The rearrangement uses TRBV7-3 and TRBJ2-7; 9 nucleotides match TRBD2. The J segment lost 5 bases and the V segment lost 5 bases, leaving 7 bases of the junction unmatched. This CDR3 region has 14 residues. Germline V gives CDR1 SGHTA, CDR2 FQGTGA. The CDR3 reads CASSPGLARDEQYF. CDR3 nucleotide sequence: TGTGCCAGCAGCCCCGGACTAGCGCGGGACGAGCAGTACTTC.